This T cell receptor (beta chain) was captured by sequencing in a study of blood T cell repertoires in COVID-19. Study information: Donors in the United States, Italy and Spain gave samples during acute or convalescent COVID-19. Sample material is recorded as cDNA or gDNA derived from T cells, B-cell-depleted T cells, or PBMCs.

Cohorts were determined from participant-reported clinical history. The V and J ends lost 10 bases and 4 bases, in that order; junction bases with no gene match: 5. This CDR3 contains 12 residues. Germline loops: CDR1 ENHRY, CDR2 SYGVKD. Per the study methods: Amplification with reference gene primers provided the estimates of nucleated cell counts. This table comes from immunoSEQ multiplex PCR, and its TCRdb copy is limited to in-frame clones, with some not included. V, J and clone size are those of that table, while D and trimming were read from the DNA. Here the sample spans fewer than 350,000 clones, just over 85% being singletons.

The sample taken for sequencing was PBMCs or T cells enriched from blood (not recorded which). The chain links TRBV10-3 to TRBJ1-2; the match to TRBD1 covers 8 bases. This TCR was sampled from a woman in her thirties or forties with acute COVID-19. The CDR3 DNA reads as TGTGCCACCTGGGACAGGATCTATGGCTACACCTTC. Translating it yields CATWDRIYGYTF.